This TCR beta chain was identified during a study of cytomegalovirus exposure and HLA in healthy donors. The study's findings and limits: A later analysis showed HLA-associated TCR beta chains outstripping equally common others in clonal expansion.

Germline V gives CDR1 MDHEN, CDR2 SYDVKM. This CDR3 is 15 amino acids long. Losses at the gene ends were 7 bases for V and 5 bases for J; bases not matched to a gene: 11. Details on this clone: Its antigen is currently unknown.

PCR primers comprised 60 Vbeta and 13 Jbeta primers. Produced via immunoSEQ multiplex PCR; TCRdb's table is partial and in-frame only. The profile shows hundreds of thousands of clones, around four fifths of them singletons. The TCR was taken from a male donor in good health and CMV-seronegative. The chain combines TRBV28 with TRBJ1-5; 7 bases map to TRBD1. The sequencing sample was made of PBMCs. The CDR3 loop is CASTPSTGQHQPQHF. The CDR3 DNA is TGTGCCAGCACCCCATCGACAGGGCAGCATCAGCCCCAGCATTTT.